Below are 7 T cell receptor beta chains sequenced from a single sample in a study of OX40 agonist ivuxolimab in advanced cancers. Profiling relied on immunoSEQ multiplex PCR, and the TCRdb table lists in-frame clones only, not all of them. The sample consists of approximately 69,000 clones, 80% to 90% of them appearing once. Material: CD4+ or CD8+ T cells sorted from blood, obtained in a trial of the OX40 agonist ivuxolimab. The receptors stem from an adult with an advanced solid tumor such as melanoma, head and neck, liver or kidney cancer.

The chain has TRBV18 and TRBJ2-1, with 8 bases identical to TRBD2. The germline gives CDR1 KGHSH, CDR2 LQKENI. V dropped 3 bases and J dropped 9; count of bases not matched to a gene: 13. The CDR3 loop spans 16 amino acids. The CDR3: CASSPPGTSPLREQFF. DNA of the CDR3: TGTGCCAGCTCACCCCCCGGGACTAGTCCACTACGTGAGCAGTTCTTC.

The chain has TRBV7-9 and TRBJ2-1; the match to TRBD2 covers 11 bases. Trimming at V came to 5 bases and at J to 6 bases, leaving 15 bases not matched to a gene. The V gene's germline CDR1 is SEHNR and CDR2 FQNEAQ (reference sequence). The CDR3 sequence is 18 residues long. The CDR3 DNA reads TGTGCCAGCAGCGGAAAGGTGGCTAGCGGGGGGTTCGGCAATGAGCAGTTCTTC. It encodes CASSGKVASGGFGNEQFF.

The rearrangement uses TRBV6-4 and TRBJ2-2; D is uncertain. This CDR3 region has 16 residues. V gave up 2 bases and J gave up 7 bases, with 17 bases separating them. The germline V gene has CDR1 MRHNA and CDR2 SNTAGT. In DNA form, the CDR3 reads TGTGCCAGCAGTGACCCTAGAGGTTACGACGGCGGGGAGCTGTTTTTT. Protein: CASSDPRGYDGGELFF.

The chain is built from TRBV9 and TRBJ2-3; TRBD1 matches at 7 bases. The CDR3 length is 12 residues. V trimming: 3 bases; J trimming: 10 bases; junction bases outside the gene matches: 5. Germline V lookup: CDR1 SGDLS, CDR2 YYNGEE. In DNA, the CDR3 is TGTGCCAGCAGCGACAGGGGAAGGGCGCAGTATTTT. As protein: CASSDRGRAQYF.

V and J are TRBV11-2 and TRBJ2-5, with 7 bases lining up with TRBD2. This CDR3 comprises 14 residues. Germline V CDR1 and CDR2: SGHAT, FQNNGV. V shed 5 bases, J shed 5 bases, and the junction held 8 bases outside the gene matches. The CDR3, as DNA: TGTGCCAGCAGCCGGCAGCGGGGTGGGGAGACCCAGTACTTC. Translating it yields CASSRQRGGETQYF. Combining the CDR3 with reference TRBV11-2 and TRBJ2-5 gives the whole variable domain EAGVAQSPRYKIIEKRQSVAFWCNPISGHATLYWYQQILGQGPKLLIQFQNNGVVDDSQLPKDRFSAERLKGVDSTLKIQPAKLEDSAVYLCASSRQRGGETQYFGPGTRLLVL.

This rearrangement joins TRBV30 to TRBJ1-5; possible D gene TRBD1, 6 bases. The CDR3 spans 13 residues. Germline-derived CDR1 and CDR2 are GTSNPN and SVGIG (reference sequence). Deletions cut 1 base from V and 4 bases from J, with 8 bases between. CDR3 DNA: TGTGCCTGGAGTGGTAGGGGGAATCAGCCCCAGCATTTT. Protein sequence: CAWSGRGNQPQHF.

The V gene is TRBV12-5, the J gene TRBJ2-7; D possibly corresponds to TRBD1 (6 bases). Germline V lookup: CDR1 LGHNT, CDR2 FRNRAP. Trimming took off 1 base at V and 0 bases at J, with 16 bases between the two ends. This CDR3 comprises 17 residues. The CDR3 DNA reads as TGTGCTAGTGGTTTGGACCCCGACAGGCCTCTCTCCTACGAGCAGTACTTC. As protein: CASGLDPDRPLSYEQYF.